This T cell receptor beta chain was recorded in a study of T-cell reconstitution after alpha-beta-depleted transplantation in children. Findings and limits, study-wide: Surviving recipient cells, namely T cells and thymic progenitors, were the source of high day-60 TCRbeta diversity in some patients. Alpha-beta T cells present about two months after transplant were reported to originate from several hundred expanded graft clones. It was newly produced T cells that mostly accounted for T-cell counts and diversity one year after transplant.

Preparation of the TCRbeta library used unique molecular identifiers. MiXCR was run by TCRdb on the PCR reads, yielding one entry per CDR3 protein. The sample has around 800,000 distinct CDR3 sequences, under 20% seen once; the top ten hold approximately 5%. A few counts support this clonotype. Its specificity is unknown. Germline CDR1 is SQVTM and CDR2 is ANQGSEA. There are 17 residues in the CDR3. V trimming: 0 bases; J trimming: 0 bases; junction bases outside the gene matches: 8. This clonotype was sampled from a male patient aged 10-17 years who had a stem cell transplant for acute lymphoblastic leukemia, so the T cells may come from the graft donor. The gene calls are TRBV29-1 and TRBJ2-1, with 7 positions matching TRBD2. Sample: PBMCs, mostly from graft donor cells, taken 360 days after TCRalphabeta/CD19-depleted stem cell transplant. CDR3: CSVEDPWASGSYNEQFF. CDR3 bases: TGCAGCGTTGAAGACCCCTGGGCTAGCGGCTCCTACAATGAGCAGTTCTTC.